What follows is one TCR beta chain and its context. Its antigen is not known. CDR1 SGDLS and CDR2 YYNGEE come from the germline V gene. Unmatched junction bases numbered 11, after V lost 3 bases and J lost 0 bases. The CDR3 covers 19 residues. The source of the sample is a study of lymphopenia after photon versus proton radiotherapy. Study results and caveats: Only patients who died were analyzed for survival; proton advantage is unproven.

The repertoire was sequenced with immunoSEQ multiplex PCR; TCRdb's copy has only in-frame clones and lacks some. The sample includes some 31,000 clones, over 75% of them seen just once. The chain recombines TRBV9 with TRBJ2-6; 8 bases are shared with TRBD1. The source of this sequence is a woman aged 70-85 years with pancreatic cancer. The source material was peripheral blood, sampled from a patient treated with proton-based radiotherapy. CDR3 sequence: CASSGTGTGHTSGANVLTF. As DNA, the CDR3 is TGTGCCAGCAGCGGAACCGGGACAGGTCACACCTCTGGGGCCAACGTCCTGACTTTC.